The 23 T cell receptor beta chains below all came from one sample that was sequenced in a study of blood T cell repertoires in COVID-19. Only in-frame clones appear in the TCRdb table, and some are missing; sequencing was by immunoSEQ multiplex PCR. The sample holds approximately 180,000 clones, approximately 80% seen once. The sequencing input was PBMCs or T cells enriched from blood (not recorded which). The receptors shown here come from a woman aged 55-70 years with acute COVID-19.

The J gene is TRBJ1-3, the V gene TRBV5-6, with no clear D. Per germline, CDR1 SGHDT and CDR2 YYEEEE. The CDR3 totals 15 residues. The ends were cut back, 3 bases at V and 0 bases at J, with 10 bases in the middle. CDR3 sequence: CASSYYRSSGNTIYF. The CDR3 DNA follows: TGTGCCAGCAGCTACTACCGTAGCTCTGGAAACACCATATATTTT.

The genes are TRBV10-3 and TRBJ2-3, with 7 bases that match TRBD1. The trim removed 7 bases at V and 5 bases at J, leaving 15 bases unmatched. This CDR3 comprises 16 residues. The V gene's germline CDR1 is ENHRY and CDR2 SYGVKD. The CDR3: CAIKMVGQVGEDTQYF. CDR3 nucleotides: TGTGCCATCAAAATGGTTGGACAGGTTGGGGAAGATACGCAGTATTTT.

This rearrangement joins TRBV19 to TRBJ2-1; a possible D gene is TRBD2 (5 bases). This CDR3 has 14 amino acids. V lost 4 bases and J lost 8, with 15 bases in between. Germline V gene sequence: CDR1 LNHDA, CDR2 SQIVND (reference sequence). The CDR3 DNA reads as TGTGCCAGTAGTAATAGTCCTAGCTTGGATGAGCAGTTCTTC. This codes for CASSNSPSLDEQFF.

The V and J genes are TRBV29-1 and TRBJ1-2; D is possibly TRBD1 (6 bases). V shed 0 bases and J shed 3 bases, with 20 bases lying between them. The V gene's germline CDR1 is SQVTM and CDR2 ANQGSEA. CDR3 length equals 17 residues. The CDR3 DNA follows: TGCAGCGTTGAAGATCGCGGGGGGCTCAGTAGTTACTATGGCTACACCTTC. It encodes CSVEDRGGLSSYYGYTF.

This clone has just a few counts. V usage is TRBV19 and J usage is TRBJ2-3, with D maybe TRBD2 (6 bases). CDR3 size: 16 residues. V shed 5 bases and J shed 5 bases, with 20 bases lying between them. Germline V lookup: CDR1 LNHDA, CDR2 SQIVND (reference sequence). CDR3 sequence reads: CASSATPGVQEDTQYF. The CDR3 DNA sequence: TGTGCCAGTAGTGCCACGCCGGGAGTCCAGGAAGATACGCAGTATTTT.

The chain uses TRBV11-2 and TRBJ1-5; D not resolved. Germline loops: CDR1 SGHAT, CDR2 FQNNGV. This CDR3 is built from 12 residues. Trimming removed 4 bases at V and 9 bases at J, with 10 bases between. CDR3 nucleotides: TGTGCCAGCAGCTCCGATCGGGGGCCCCAGCATTTT. It is translated as CASSSDRGPQHF. Looking up the rest from reference TRBV11-2 and TRBJ1-5 gives the full variable domain: EAGVAQSPRYKIIEKRQSVAFWCNPISGHATLYWYQQILGQGPKLLIQFQNNGVVDDSQLPKDRFSAERLKGVDSTLKIQPAKLEDSAVYLCASSSDRGPQHFGDGTRLSIL.

V is TRBV2 and J is TRBJ1-4; maybe TRBD1 (5 bases). The germline V and J ends were trimmed by 5 bases and 8 bases, with 18 bases remaining between them. The CDR3 covers 15 residues. The germline V gene has CDR1 SNHLY and CDR2 FYNNEI. CDR3 residues: CASSWDGEGSEKLFF. The CDR3 nucleotides are TGTGCCAGCAGTTGGGACGGGGAGGGGTCGGAAAAACTGTTTTTT.

The chain carries TRBV6-5 and TRBJ2-2; 9 bases match TRBD1. This CDR3 contains 15 residues. The J segment lost 7 bases and the V segment lost 7 bases, leaving 10 bases of the junction unmatched. Germline V lookup: CDR1 MNHEY, CDR2 SVGAGI. CDR3 DNA: TGTGCCAGCACCTCTCGGACAGGGGAGATCGGGGAGCTGTTTTTT. This encodes CASTSRTGEIGELFF.

The rearrangement joins TRBV19 to TRBJ1-5, with 10 bases matching TRBD1. Losses at the gene ends were 8 bases for V and 5 bases for J; bases not matched to a gene: 6. Germline assignment: CDR1 LNHDA and CDR2 SQIVND (reference sequence). The CDR3 runs 14 residues. CDR3 protein: CASRDRGTYQPQHF. CDR3 coding DNA: TGTGCCAGTCGGGACAGGGGAACGTATCAGCCCCAGCATTTT. Supplemented by reference TRBV19 and TRBJ1-5, the full variable domain reads DGGITQSPKYLFRKEGQNVTLSCEQNLNHDAMYWYRQDPGQGLRLIYYSQIVNDFQKGDIAEGYSVSREKKESFPLTVTSAQKNPTAFYLCASRDRGTYQPQHFGDGTRLSIL.

CDR3 DNA sequence: TGCGCCAGCAGCCAAGTCGGACAGGGGAACCCAGATACGCAGTATTTT. Translation: CASSQVGQGNPDTQYF. The genes are TRBV4-3 and TRBJ2-3, with 9 bases lining up with TRBD1. There are 16 residues in the CDR3. After removal of 1 base from V and 4 bases from J, the junction contained 6 bases not matched to a gene. Germline CDR1 and CDR2: LGHNA and YSLEER.

The chain is built from TRBV7-2 and TRBJ1-1; 8 nucleotides match TRBD1. This CDR3 region has 13 residues. Germline V gene sequence: CDR1 SGHTA, CDR2 FQGNSA. J gave up 2 bases and V 6 bases, and 2 bases lay outside the gene matches. This CDR3 is CASRDRDNTEAFF. As DNA, the CDR3 is TGTGCCAGCAGGGACAGGGATAACACTGAAGCTTTCTTT.

This rearrangement joins TRBV7-2 to TRBJ2-7, with 7 bases lining up with TRBD2. V shed 1 base and J 2 bases; nucleotides not matched to a gene: 11. The germline V gene encodes CDR1 SGHTA and CDR2 FQGNSA. The CDR3 length is 17 residues. The CDR3 coding sequence is TGTGCCAGCAGCTTAGTAGTCTCCCTAGCGGAGGCCTACGAGCAGTACTTC. Translating it yields CASSLVVSLAEAYEQYF.

The chain uses TRBV7-9 and TRBJ2-2; 9 bases are a match to TRBD2. The CDR3 extends over 16 amino acids. V dropped 0 bases and J dropped 4; count of bases not matched to a gene: 3. Germline values: CDR1 SEHNR, CDR2 FQNEAQ (reference sequence). In DNA form, the CDR3 reads TGTGCCAGCAGCTTAGCTATTAGCGGGAGCACCGGGGAGCTGTTTTTT. It yields the protein CASSLAISGSTGELFF.

This clone was observed once. The gene calls are TRBV5-8 and TRBJ2-2; 7 nucleotides line up with TRBD2. V was pared by 4 bases and J by 6 bases, with 3 bases of the junction left unmatched. The CDR3 totals 13 residues. Germline V gene data show CDR1 as SGHTS and CDR2 as YDEGEE. The CDR3 is CASSGRVAGELFF. The CDR3 DNA reads as TGTGCCAGCAGCGGGAGGGTAGCCGGGGAGCTGTTTTTT.

The V gene is TRBV19, the J gene TRBJ2-7; no definite D call. Germline V gene data show CDR1 as LNHDA and CDR2 as SQIVND (reference sequence). CDR3 size: 15 residues. V was trimmed by 2 bases and J by 0 bases, leaving 11 bases between them. Here the CDR3 reads CASSIRPQSSYEQYF. The CDR3 coding sequence is TGTGCCAGTAGTATAAGGCCACAGTCCTCCTACGAGCAGTACTTC. The entire variable domain, with the rest obtained from reference TRBV19 and TRBJ2-7, is as follows: DGGITQSPKYLFRKEGQNVTLSCEQNLNHDAMYWYRQDPGQGLRLIYYSQIVNDFQKGDIAEGYSVSREKKESFPLTVTSAQKNPTAFYLCASSIRPQSSYEQYFGPGTRLTVT.

V is TRBV5-1 and J is TRBJ1-1, with D tentatively TRBD1 (5 bases). Germline lookup yields CDR1 SGHRS and CDR2 YFSETQ. The V and J ends lost 2 bases and 0 bases respectively, with 11 bases between them. The CDR3 has 15 residues. CDR3 sequence reads: CASSFRSGLNTEAFF. Here the CDR3 DNA reads TGCGCCAGCAGCTTCCGCTCAGGGCTGAACACTGAAGCTTTCTTT.

As regards this clone: The germline gene is not matched at one end of the junction; a read error may be the cause. The rearrangement uses TRBV30 and TRBJ2-3; 11 bases line up with TRBD1. Looked up from germline, CDR1 is GTSNPN and CDR2 is SVGIG (reference sequence). CDR3 size: 12 residues. The CDR3 region has the DNA TGTGCATGGACAGGGGGCCTAGATACGCAGTATTTT. It is translated as CAWTGGLDTQYF.

This sequence joins TRBV6-1 and TRBJ1-5, with D unclear. V shed 6 bases and J shed 2 bases, with 8 bases lying between them. The germline CDR1 and CDR2 sequences are MNHNS and SASEGT. The CDR3 runs to 13 residues. The DNA for the CDR3 is TGTGCCAGCAGGGCCGGAGGCAATCAGCCCCAGCATTTT. Protein: CASRAGGNQPQHF.

The chain carries TRBV7-2 and TRBJ2-7; 11 nucleotides line up with TRBD2. The CDR3 is 15 amino acids. V lost 0 bases to trimming and J lost 2 bases; unmatched junction nucleotides: 0. Per germline, CDR1 SGHTA and CDR2 FQGNSA. CDR3 nucleotide sequence: TGTGCCAGCAGCTTAGCTAGCGGGAGGGCCTACGAGCAGTACTTC. Translated, it gives CASSLASGRAYEQYF. Using reference TRBV7-2 and TRBJ2-7 for the parts outside the CDR3, the full variable domain is GAGVSQSPSNKVTEKGKDVELRCDPISGHTALYWYRQSLGQGLEFLIYFQGNSAPDKSGLPSDRFSAERTGGSVSTLTIQRTQQEDSAVYLCASSLASGRAYEQYFGPGTRLTVT.

The chain is built from TRBV7-9 and TRBJ2-5; D is undetermined. The length of the CDR3 is 13 residues. Trimming took 5 bases from V and 4 from J, leaving 11 bases between them. The germline V gene has CDR1 SEHNR and CDR2 FQNEAQ (reference sequence). CDR3 nucleotide sequence: TGTGCCAGCAGCCGTAATTTGGCAGAGACCCAGTACTTC. Amino acids: CASSRNLAETQYF.

The rearrangement uses TRBV5-1 and TRBJ2-1; 7 positions agree with TRBD2. The CDR3 contains 15 residues. CDR1 is SGHRS, CDR2 YFSETQ, per germline. V gave up 5 bases and J gave up 4 bases; unmatched junction bases: 9. In DNA form, the CDR3 reads TGCGCCAGCAGTTCACCCGGGACTACGTACAATGAGCAGTTCTTC. It translates to CASSSPGTTYNEQFF.

The chain links TRBV7-9 to TRBJ1-3; the match to TRBD1 covers 8 bases. Germline loops: CDR1 SEHNR, CDR2 FQNEAQ (reference sequence). The trim removed 1 base at V and 9 bases at J, leaving 5 bases unmatched. The CDR3 sequence is 14 residues long. The CDR3 sequence is CASSLDGQGVTIYF. CDR3 nucleotide sequence: TGTGCCAGCAGCTTAGATGGACAGGGAGTCACCATATATTTT.

This clone was seen a handful of times. DNA for the CDR3: TGCGCCAGCAGCTTGGCGGGGGGCTGGGACGGCTACACCTTC. Translating it yields CASSLAGGWDGYTF. The genes are TRBV5-1 and TRBJ1-2; the D gene is possibly TRBD1 (6 bases). The germline CDR1 and CDR2 sequences are SGHRS and YFSETQ. CDR3 length: 14 amino acids. V was cut by 0 bases and J by 8 bases, with 14 bases left in between.